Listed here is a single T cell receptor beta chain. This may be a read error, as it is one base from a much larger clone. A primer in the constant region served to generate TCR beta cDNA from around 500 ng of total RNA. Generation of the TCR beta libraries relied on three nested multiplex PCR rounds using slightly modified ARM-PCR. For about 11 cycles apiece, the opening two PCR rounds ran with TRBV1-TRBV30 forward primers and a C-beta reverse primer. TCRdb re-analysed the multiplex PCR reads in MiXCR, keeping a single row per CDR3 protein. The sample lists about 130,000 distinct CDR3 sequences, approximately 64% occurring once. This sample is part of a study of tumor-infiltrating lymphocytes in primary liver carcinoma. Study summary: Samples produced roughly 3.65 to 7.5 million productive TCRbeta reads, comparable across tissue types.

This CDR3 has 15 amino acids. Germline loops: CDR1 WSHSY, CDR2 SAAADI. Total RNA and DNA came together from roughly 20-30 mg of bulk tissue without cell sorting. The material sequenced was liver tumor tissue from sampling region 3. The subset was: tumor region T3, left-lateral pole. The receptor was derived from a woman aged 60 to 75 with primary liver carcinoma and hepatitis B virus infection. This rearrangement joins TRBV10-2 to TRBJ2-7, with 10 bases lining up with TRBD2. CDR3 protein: CTSSRRTSGTYEQYF. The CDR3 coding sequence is TGCACCAGCAGTCGGAGGACTAGCGGAACCTACGAGCAGTACTTC.